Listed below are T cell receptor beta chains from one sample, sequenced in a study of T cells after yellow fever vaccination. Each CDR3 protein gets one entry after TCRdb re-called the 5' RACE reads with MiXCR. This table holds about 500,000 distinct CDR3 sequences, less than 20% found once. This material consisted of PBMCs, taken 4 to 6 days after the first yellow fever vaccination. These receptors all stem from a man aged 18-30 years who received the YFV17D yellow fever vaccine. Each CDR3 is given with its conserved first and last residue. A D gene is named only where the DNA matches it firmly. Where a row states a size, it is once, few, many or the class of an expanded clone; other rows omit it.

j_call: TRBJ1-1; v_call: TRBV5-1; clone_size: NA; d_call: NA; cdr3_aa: CASSLGQAAWAFF; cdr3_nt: TGCGCCAGCAGCTTGGGACAAGCCGCGTGGGCTTTCTTT
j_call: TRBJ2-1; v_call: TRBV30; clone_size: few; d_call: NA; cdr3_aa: CAWSVLADNEQFF; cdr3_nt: TGTGCCTGGAGTGTACTAGCTGACAATGAGCAGTTCTTC
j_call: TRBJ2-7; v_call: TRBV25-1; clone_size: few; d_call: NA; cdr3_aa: CASSGRLYEQYF; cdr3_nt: TGTGCCAGCAGCGGGCGCTTATACGAGCAGTACTTC
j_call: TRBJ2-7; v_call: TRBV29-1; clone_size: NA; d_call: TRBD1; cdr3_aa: CSVGTAYEQYF; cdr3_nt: TGCAGCGTCGGGACAGCCTACGAGCAGTACTTC
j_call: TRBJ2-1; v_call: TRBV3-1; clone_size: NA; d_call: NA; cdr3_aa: CASSRARLGNNEQFF; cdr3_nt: TGTGCCAGCAGCCGGGCGAGACTAGGGAACAATGAGCAGTTCTTC
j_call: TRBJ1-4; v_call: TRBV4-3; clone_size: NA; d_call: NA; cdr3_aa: CASSQGVGVNEKLFF; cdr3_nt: TGCGCCAGCAGCCAAGGGGTAGGGGTGAATGAAAAACTGTTTTTT
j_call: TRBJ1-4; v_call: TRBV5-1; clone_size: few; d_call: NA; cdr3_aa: CASSLGTSPNEKLFF; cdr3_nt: TGCGCCAGCAGCCTGGGGACAAGCCCTAATGAAAAACTGTTTTTT
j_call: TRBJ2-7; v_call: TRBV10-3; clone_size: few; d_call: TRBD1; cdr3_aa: CAIRRQGSYEQYF; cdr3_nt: TGTGCCATCAGGCGACAGGGCTCCTACGAGCAGTACTTC
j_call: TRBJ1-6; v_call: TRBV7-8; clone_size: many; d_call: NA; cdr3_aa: CASSLDSNGSPLHF; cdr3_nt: TGTGCCAGCAGCTTAGATTCGAATGGTTCACCCCTCCACTTT
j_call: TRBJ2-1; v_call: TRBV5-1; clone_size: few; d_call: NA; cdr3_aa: CASSLEAVSSYNEQFF; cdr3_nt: TGCGCCAGCAGCTTGGAGGCAGTCAGCTCCTACAATGAGCAGTTCTTC
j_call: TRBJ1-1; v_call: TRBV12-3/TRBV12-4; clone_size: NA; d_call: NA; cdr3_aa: CASRNWTGNTEAFF; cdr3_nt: TGTGCCAGCAGAAATTGGACGGGGAACACTGAAGCTTTCTTT
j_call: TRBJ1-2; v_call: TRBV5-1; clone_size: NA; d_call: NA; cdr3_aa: CASSPERNYGYTF; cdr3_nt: TGCGCCAGCAGCCCGGAAAGGAACTATGGCTACACCTTC
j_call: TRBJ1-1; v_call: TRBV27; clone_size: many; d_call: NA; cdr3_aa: CASSWSGNTEAFF; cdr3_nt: TGTGCCAGCAGTTGGTCTGGGAACACTGAAGCTTTCTTT
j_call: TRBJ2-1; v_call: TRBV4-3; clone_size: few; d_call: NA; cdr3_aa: CASSQGARGFYSYNEQFF; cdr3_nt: TGCGCCAGCAGCCAAGGCGCACGGGGGTTTTACTCCTACAATGAGCAGTTCTTC
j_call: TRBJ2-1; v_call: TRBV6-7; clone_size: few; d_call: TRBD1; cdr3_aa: CASSYPLQGATYNEQFF; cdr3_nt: TGTGCCAGCAGTTACCCCTTACAGGGGGCGACGTACAATGAGCAGTTCTTC
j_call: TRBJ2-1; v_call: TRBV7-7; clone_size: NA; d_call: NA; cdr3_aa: CASSLEGGVHEQFF; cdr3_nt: TGTGCCAGCAGCTTAGAGGGCGGGGTACATGAGCAGTTCTTC
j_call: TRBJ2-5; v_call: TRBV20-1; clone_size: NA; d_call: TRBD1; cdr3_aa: CSVNSRDRVETQYF; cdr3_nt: TGCAGTGTTAATTCCCGGGACAGGGTTGAGACCCAGTACTTC
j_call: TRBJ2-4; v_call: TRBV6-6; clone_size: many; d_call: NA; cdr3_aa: CASSGVAKNIQYF; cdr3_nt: TGTGCCAGCAGTGGGGTAGCCAAAAACATTCAGTACTTC
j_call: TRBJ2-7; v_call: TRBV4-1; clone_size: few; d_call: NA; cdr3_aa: CASSPSPYSYEQYF; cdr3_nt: TGCGCCAGCAGTCCATCCCCCTACTCCTACGAGCAGTACTTC
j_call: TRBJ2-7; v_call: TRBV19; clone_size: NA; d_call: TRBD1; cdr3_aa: CASGVQGIRDEQYF; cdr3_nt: TGTGCCAGTGGCGTACAGGGGATTCGGGACGAGCAGTACTTC
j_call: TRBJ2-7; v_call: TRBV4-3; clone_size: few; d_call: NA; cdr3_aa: CASSPTQLLGEQYF; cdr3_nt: TGCGCCAGCAGCCCCACCCAACTCTTGGGCGAGCAGTACTTC
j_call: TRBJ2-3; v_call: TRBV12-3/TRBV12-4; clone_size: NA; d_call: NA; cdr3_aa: CASRDATDTQYF; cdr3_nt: TGTGCCAGCAGGGACGCCACAGATACGCAGTATTTT
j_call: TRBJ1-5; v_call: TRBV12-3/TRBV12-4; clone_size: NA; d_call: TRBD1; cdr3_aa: CASSPRTGGNQPQHF; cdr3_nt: TGTGCCAGCAGTCCCCGGACAGGGGGCAATCAGCCCCAGCATTTT
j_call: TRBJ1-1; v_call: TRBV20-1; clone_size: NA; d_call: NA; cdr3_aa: CSARDPTRAGNTEAFF; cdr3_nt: TGCAGTGCTAGAGATCCCACCCGGGCAGGGAACACTGAAGCTTTCTTT
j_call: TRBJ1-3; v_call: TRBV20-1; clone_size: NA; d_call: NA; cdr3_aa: CSARDKGLPLSGNTIYF; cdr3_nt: TGCAGTGCTAGAGATAAGGGGTTGCCCCTCTCTGGAAACACCATATATTTT
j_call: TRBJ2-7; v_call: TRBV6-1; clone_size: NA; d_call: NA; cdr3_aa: CASSDVEGVGYEQYF; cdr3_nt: TGTGCCAGCAGCGACGTAGAGGGAGTTGGCTACGAGCAGTACTTC
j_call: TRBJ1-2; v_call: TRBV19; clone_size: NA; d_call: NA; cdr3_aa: CASRTFPGTGYTF; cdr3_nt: TGTGCCAGTAGAACCTTTCCGGGTACAGGCTACACCTTC
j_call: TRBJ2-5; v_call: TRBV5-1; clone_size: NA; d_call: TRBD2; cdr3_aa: CASSLWSSGGFYQETQYF; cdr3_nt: TGCGCCAGCAGCTTATGGTCTAGCGGGGGTTTCTACCAAGAGACCCAGTACTTC
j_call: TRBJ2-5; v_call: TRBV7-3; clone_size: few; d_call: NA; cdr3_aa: CASSSGSRGETQYF; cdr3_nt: TGTGCCAGCAGCTCTGGCTCGAGGGGAGAGACCCAGTACTTC